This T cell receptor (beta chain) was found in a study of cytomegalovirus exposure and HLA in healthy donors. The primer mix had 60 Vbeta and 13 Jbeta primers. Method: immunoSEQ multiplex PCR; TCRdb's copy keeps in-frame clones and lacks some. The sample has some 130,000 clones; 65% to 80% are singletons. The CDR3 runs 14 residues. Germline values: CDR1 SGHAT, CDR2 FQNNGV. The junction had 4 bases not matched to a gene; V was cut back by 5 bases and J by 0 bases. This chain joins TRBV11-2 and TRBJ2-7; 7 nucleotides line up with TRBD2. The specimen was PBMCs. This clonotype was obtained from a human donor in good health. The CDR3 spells CASSPRDYSYEQYF. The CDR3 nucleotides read TGTGCCAGCAGCCCTCGGGACTACTCCTACGAGCAGTACTTC.